This T cell receptor beta chain was retrieved from a study of metastatic and nonmetastatic thyroid tumors. Study-wide points: Within blood and tumor, benign nodules reportedly had significantly lower TCR beta diversity than malignant thyroid tumors did.

About this clone: Its antigen is undetermined.

How the authors handled the data: The study built a papillary thyroid cancer distant-metastasis classifier from CDR3 differences across clinicopathological groups. TCRdb re-processed the PCR reads through MiXCR. TCRdb's processing, not the study's, gives the V and J calls here. Here the sample spans fewer than 20,000 clones, less than 25% being singletons. All patients were treatment-naive before thyroid surgery. The receptor was isolated from a female donor with papillary thyroid cancer or a benign thyroid nodule (not recorded which). Some clones in this sample may be carry-over from other donors' samples. Specimen: tumor tissue.

DNA of the CDR3: TGTGCCTGGGGAACAGGGGTAGTAAGCAATCAGCCCCAGCATTTT. It codes for CAWGTGVVSNQPQHF. The J gene is TRBJ1-5, the V gene TRBV30; 7 nucleotides line up with TRBD1. V lost 5 bases to trimming and J lost 1 base; unmatched junction nucleotides: 8. CDR1 and CDR2 from the germline V gene are GTSNPN and SVGIG (reference sequence). The CDR3 has 15 amino acids.